The subject of this entry is one T cell receptor (beta chain). Treatment given: around 19 received Ad26.COV2.S at low or high dose, single or two shots; 5 received placebo; per-sample allocation not given. Sampling occurred on day 63 after the first vaccine or placebo injection. The data were taken from a study of Ad26.COV2.S vaccination and SARS-CoV-2 variants. CDR1 SGHDN and CDR2 FVKESK come from the germline V gene. The junction had 9 bases not matched to a gene; V was cut back by 2 bases and J by 3 bases. CDR3 length: 17 amino acids. Only in-frame clones appear in the TCRdb table, and some are missing; sequencing was by immunoSEQ multiplex PCR. The sample yields under 550,000 clones, roughly 90% seen once.

Sequencing was performed on peripheral blood, taken in a trial of Ad26.COV2.S vaccine versus placebo. The sequence came from a person aged 18-65 years who received the Ad26.COV2.S COVID-19 vaccine or a placebo. The chain carries TRBV14 and TRBJ2-1; 8 nucleotides agree with TRBD1. CDR3: CASSQPTTGADYNEQFF. The CDR3 region has the DNA TGTGCCAGCAGCCAACCAACGACAGGGGCGGACTACAATGAGCAGTTCTTC.